This T cell receptor beta chain came from a study of blood T cells in healthy people across ages. Germline CDR1 reads KGHSH; CDR2 reads LQKENI. The CDR3 is 14 residues long. Trimming pared 8 bases from V and 3 bases from J, leaving 15 bases between. Then a second PCR, running roughly 7 to 12 cycles, was carried out with a sample-barcoded 5' primer and a J-beta primer mix. Using its own MiXCR run on the 5' RACE reads, TCRdb lists one record per CDR3 protein. The sample has around 800,000 distinct CDR3 sequences, 35% to 60% seen once. The sample consisted of blood. This receptor was identified in a man aged 80 or over in good health. V gene TRBV18 combines with J gene TRBJ2-3, with D uncertain. The CDR3 DNA sequence: TGTGCCAGCGGAATTAGCAGCCGTACAGATACGCAGTATTTT. As protein: CASGISSRTDTQYF.